This T cell receptor beta chain was recorded in a study of shared clonotypes between healthy human individuals. Study observations and caveats: Sampling was confined to blood; repertoires within tissues likely differ. The diversity represented, both genetic and in exposure history, was limited by few donors.

In the case of this clone: The antigen is unknown. This CDR3 is also generated by other DNA sequences in the sample.

For each subset, genomic DNA was distributed in equal portions over several immunoSEQ plates. Measured with immunoSEQ multiplex PCR; TCRdb has only the in-frame clones, and not every one. The sample carries 2 million or so clones, 85% to 95% recorded once. The V gene's germline CDR1 is MNHEY and CDR2 SVGAGI. Trimming left V 4 bases short and J 3 bases short, with 3 bases between. The CDR3 covers 12 residues. Sequenced: naive CD4+ T cells sorted from blood. Stated subset: CD45RA+ positively selected. The V gene is TRBV6-5, the J gene TRBJ2-2; D is ambiguous. The origin of this receptor is a man between 18 and 29 years old in good health. CDR3 coding DNA: TGTGCCAGCAGTTTCGACACCGGGGAGCTGTTTTTT. This translates into CASSFDTGELFF.